The clone carrying this TCR beta chain has at least ten counts. CDR3 length equals 14 residues. Trimming removed 6 bases from V and 0 bases from J, with 11 bases in between. This record belongs to a study of identical twins. TCRdb reprocessed the 5' RACE reads via MiXCR and lists one record per CDR3 protein. This sample yields 750,000 to 950,000 distinct CDR3 sequences, of which roughly an eighth are seen a single time; around 1.5% belongs to the top ten. In addition, the sample was reused for a study of yellow fever vaccine responses in identical twins.

The chain employs TRBV12-3 or TRBV12-4 and TRBJ1-1; possibly TRBD1 for D (5 bases). The source is a woman aged 18 to 35 in good health. Source material: PBMCs. CDR3 loop: CASSSGRMNTEAFF. CDR3 DNA: TGTGCCAGCAGCTCGGGACGGATGAACACTGAAGCTTTCTTT.